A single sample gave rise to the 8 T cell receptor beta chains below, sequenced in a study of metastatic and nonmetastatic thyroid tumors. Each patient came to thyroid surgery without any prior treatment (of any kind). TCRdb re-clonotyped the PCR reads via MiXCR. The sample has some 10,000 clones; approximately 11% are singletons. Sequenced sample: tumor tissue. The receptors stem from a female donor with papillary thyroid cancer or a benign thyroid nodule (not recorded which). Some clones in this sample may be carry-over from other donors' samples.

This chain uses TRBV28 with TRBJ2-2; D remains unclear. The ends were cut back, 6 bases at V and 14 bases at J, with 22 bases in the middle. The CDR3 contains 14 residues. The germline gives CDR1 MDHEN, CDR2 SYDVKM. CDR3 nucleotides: TGTGCCAGCAGATCGGCCCGTTGCACCGGGTATCTGTTTTTT. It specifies CASRSARCTGYLFF.

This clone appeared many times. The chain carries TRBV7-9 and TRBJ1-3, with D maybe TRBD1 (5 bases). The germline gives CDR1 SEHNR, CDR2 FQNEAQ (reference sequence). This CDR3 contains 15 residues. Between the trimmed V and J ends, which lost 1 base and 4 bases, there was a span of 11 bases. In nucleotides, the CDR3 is TGTGCCAGCAGCTTAGGGGTGGGGGACGGAAACACCATATATTTT. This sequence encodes CASSLGVGDGNTIYF. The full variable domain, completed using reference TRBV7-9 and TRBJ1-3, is DTGVSQNPRHKITKRGQNVTFRCDPISEHNRLYWYRQTLGQGPEFLTYFQNEAQLEKSRLLSDRFSAERPKGSFSTLEIQRTEQGDSAMYLCASSLGVGDGNTIYFGEGSWLTVV.

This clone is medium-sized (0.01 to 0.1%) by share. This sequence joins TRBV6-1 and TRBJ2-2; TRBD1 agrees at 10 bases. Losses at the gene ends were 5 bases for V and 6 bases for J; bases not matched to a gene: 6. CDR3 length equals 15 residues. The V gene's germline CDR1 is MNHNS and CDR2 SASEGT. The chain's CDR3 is CASSRDRGQAGELFF. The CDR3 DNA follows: TGTGCCAGCAGTCGAGACAGGGGGCAGGCCGGGGAGCTGTTTTTT.

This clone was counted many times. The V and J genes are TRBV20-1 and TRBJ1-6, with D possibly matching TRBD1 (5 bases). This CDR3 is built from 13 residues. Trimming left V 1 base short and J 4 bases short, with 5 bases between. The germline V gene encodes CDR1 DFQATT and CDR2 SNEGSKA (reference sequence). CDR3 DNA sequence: TGCAGTGCTAGAGGACAGTATAATTCACCCCTCCACTTT. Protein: CSARGQYNSPLHF.

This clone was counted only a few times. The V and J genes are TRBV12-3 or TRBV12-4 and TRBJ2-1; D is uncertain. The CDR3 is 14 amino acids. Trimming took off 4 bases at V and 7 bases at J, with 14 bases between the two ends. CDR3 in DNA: TGTGCCAGCAGTTCCATTACAGTCATAAATGAGCAGTTCTTC. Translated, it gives CASSSITVINEQFF.

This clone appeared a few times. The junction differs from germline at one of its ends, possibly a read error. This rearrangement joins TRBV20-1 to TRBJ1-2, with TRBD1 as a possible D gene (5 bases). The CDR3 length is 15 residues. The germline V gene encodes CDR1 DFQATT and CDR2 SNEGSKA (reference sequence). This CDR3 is CIARRPSQGSHGYTF. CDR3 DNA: TGCATTGCTAGGAGACCCAGCCAGGGATCTCATGGCTACACCTTC.

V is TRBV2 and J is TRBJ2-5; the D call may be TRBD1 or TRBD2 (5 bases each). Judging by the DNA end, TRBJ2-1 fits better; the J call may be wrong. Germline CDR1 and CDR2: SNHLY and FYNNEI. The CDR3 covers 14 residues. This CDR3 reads CASSGLAGQNEQFF. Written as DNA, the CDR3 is TGTGCCAGCAGTGGGCTAGCAGGGCAAAATGAGCAGTTCTTC.

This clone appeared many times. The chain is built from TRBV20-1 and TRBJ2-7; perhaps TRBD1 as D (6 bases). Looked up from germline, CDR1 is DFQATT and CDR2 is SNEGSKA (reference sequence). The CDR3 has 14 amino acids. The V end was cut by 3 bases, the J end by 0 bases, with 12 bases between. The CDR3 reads CSASSRDNSYEQYF. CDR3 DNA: TGCAGTGCTAGTAGCCGGGACAACTCCTACGAGCAGTACTTC.